This T cell receptor beta chain was retrieved from a study of blood T cell repertoires in COVID-19. The germline CDR1 and CDR2 sequences are MNHEY and SVGAGI. V lost 6 bases to trimming and J lost 4 bases, with 6 bases between them. The CDR3 sequence is 12 residues long. Worth noting for this clone: This may come from a read error, since a much larger clone is one base off. Within the sample, other DNA sequences also encode this same CDR3.

In the study's own analysis: Quantification of nucleated cells was approximated via reference gene primer amplification. Profiled with immunoSEQ multiplex PCR; TCRdb holds only in-frame clones, not every one. V, J and clone size derive from that table, while D and trimming were established from the DNA sequence. The repertoire has some 270,000 clones, roughly 86% of them found once; the top ten carry roughly 1.6%. This sequence joins TRBV6-5 and TRBJ2-2; a weak D match, TRBD2 (5 bases). The sequence was collected from a woman in her sixties or seventies who had recovered from COVID-19. The sequenced sample consisted of peripheral blood. The chain's CDR3 is CASSRGTGELFF. The CDR3 DNA is TGTGCCAGCAGCCGGGGCACCGGGGAGCTGTTTTTT.